This entry features one TCR beta chain sequence. Its antigen is currently unknown. The CDR3 loop spans 15 amino acids. Germline CDR1 KGHSH, CDR2 LQKENI. V lost 3 bases and J lost 2, with 13 bases in between. The data stem from a study of cytomegalovirus exposure and HLA in healthy donors. Study-level points and caveats: Some public TCRs appeared in many individuals, while most sequences were rare. Cytomegalovirus association was assigned to about 150 TCR beta chains. Reports described diagnosis of cytomegalovirus status by the classifier as highly specific and sensitive. First-cohort TCR clusters were later found to tend to co-occur in the 120 validation repertoires.

TCRdb's copy holds only in-frame clones and misses some; the assay was immunoSEQ multiplex PCR. Here the sample spans roughly 350,000 clones, roughly 85% being singletons. This sequence was found in a woman aged 18-29 years in good health and CMV-seronegative. The rearrangement links TRBV18 to TRBJ2-5; perhaps TRBD1 as D (6 bases). Sequenced: PBMCs. CDR3 sequence: CASSPSSRGQETQYF. CDR3 coding DNA: TGTGCCAGCTCACCTTCTAGCAGGGGACAAGAGACCCAGTACTTC.